The 21 T cell receptor beta chains given below trace back to one sample, sequenced in a study of tumor and adjacent non-tumor tissue in lung cancer. The library came from three nested PCR rounds adapted from ARM-PCR protocols. TCRdb independently ran MiXCR on the multiplex PCR reads; one entry per CDR3 protein. This sample yields around 86,000 distinct CDR3 sequences, of which 55% to 80% are seen a single time; roughly 9% belongs to the top ten. This sample's RNA came from whole unsorted tissue. Source material: lung tumor tissue. The receptor set was obtained from a woman aged 40-49 years with non-small cell lung cancer.

Regarding this clonotype: A junction end diverges from the germline sequence, so it may reflect a read error. The genes are TRBV24-1 and TRBJ2-6, with a possible D match to TRBD1 (6 bases). CDR1 and CDR2 from the germline V gene are KGHDR and SFDVKD. This CDR3 contains 15 residues. The CDR3 region has the DNA TGTGTCACCCAACCCCAGGGGCCATGGGCCAACGTCCTGACTTTC. Translated, it gives CVTQPQGPWANVLTF.

Concerning this clonotype itself: Sequence at one end of the junction differs from germline and may be a read error. The rearrangement joins TRBV6-5 to TRBJ2-1; 8 nucleotides line up with TRBD1. The CDR3 length is 14 residues. The V gene's germline CDR1 is MNHEY and CDR2 SVGAGI. For the CDR3, the DNA is TGTGCCAGCAGTTACATGCAGGGGGCCGATGAACAGTTGTTC. Translation gives CASSYMQGADEQLF.

In the case of this clonotype: A clone one base away is much larger, so this may be a read error. The gene calls are TRBV28 and TRBJ2-7; D remains unclear. This CDR3 spans 12 amino acids. The V gene's germline CDR1 is MDHEN and CDR2 SYDVKM. CDR3 sequence (DNA): TGTACCAGCAGTCGCCGACAACCTAGGACGTACTTC. Protein sequence: CTSSRRQPRTYF.

The V and J genes are TRBV29-1 and TRBJ2-1; 7 bases are a match to TRBD2. J was trimmed by 10 bases and V by 6 bases; bases with no gene match: 15. Germline CDR1 reads SQVTM; CDR2 reads ANQGSEA. The CDR3 consists of 14 residues. The DNA of the CDR3 is TGCAGCGTGGCTAGCGGTTTTTCTTACGAAGAGCAGTTCTTC. Its protein product is CSVASGFSYEEQFF.

The chain carries TRBV7-9 and TRBJ2-5; 7 nucleotides agree with TRBD1. The germline V gene encodes CDR1 SEHNR and CDR2 FQNEAQ (reference sequence). V lost 6 bases to trimming and J lost 7 bases; unmatched junction nucleotides: 11. There are 14 residues in the CDR3. CDR3 sequence: CASSSYGTEGTQYF. CDR3 sequence (DNA): TGTGCCAGCAGTTCTTACGGGACAGAAGGGACCCAGTACTTC.

The rearrangement uses TRBV20-1 and TRBJ2-1, with D perhaps matching TRBD2 (5 bases). The CDR3 is 16 residues long. Trimming removed 3 bases at V and 13 bases at J, with 28 bases between. Germline assignment: CDR1 DFQATT and CDR2 SNEGSKA (reference sequence). As DNA, the CDR3 is TGCAGTGCTAGGCCTTCCGTGGGAGACTTAAGGGCTGACCAGTTCTTC. Translation: CSARPSVGDLRADQFF.

Of note for this clonotype: One junction end disagrees with the germline gene, perhaps due to a read error. The CDR3 sequence is CAGSVSLAGVGEQYF. For the CDR3, the DNA is TGTGCCGGCAGTGTCTCACTAGCGGGAGTGGGTGAGCAGTACTTC. The chain joins TRBV6-1 to TRBJ2-7, with 11 bases fitting TRBD2. Germline V gives CDR1 MNHNS, CDR2 SASEGT. CDR3 size: 15 residues.

This clonotype showed up just a few times. A much larger clone differs by one base, so this may be a read error. The chain recombines TRBV21-1 with TRBJ2-3; the table's D call TRBD1 went unverified against the DNA. TRBV21-1 is classified as a pseudogene. The CDR3 spans 15 residues. In nucleotides, the CDR3 is TGTGCCAGCACAGCCCCGATTTCTCTGCCAGATAGGCAGTATTTT. Translation gives CASTAPISLPDRQYF.

The chain uses TRBV9 and TRBJ2-1; D is undetermined. Trimming removed 0 bases from V and 4 bases from J, with 8 bases in between. This CDR3 is built from 14 residues. Germline assignment: CDR1 SGDLS and CDR2 YYNGEE. CDR3: CASSVDGRYNEQFF. In nucleotides, the CDR3 is TGTGCCAGCAGCGTAGACGGCCGATACAATGAGCAGTTCTTC.

This clonotype has a handful of counts. A clone one base away is much larger, so this may be a read error. The chain has TRBV28 and TRBJ2-4; D possibly corresponds to TRBD1 (5 bases). This CDR3 is built from 11 residues. Germline V gene lookup returns CDR1 MDHEN and CDR2 SYDVKM. Written as DNA, the CDR3 is TGTGCCAGCTTTGGCTCGGACATTCAGAACTTC. Encoded protein: CASFGSDIQNF.

Comment on this clonotype: This sequence may be a read error, since a much larger clone differs from it by one base. No conserved phenylalanine or tryptophan ends this CDR3, so it is likely a read error. This chain links TRBV20-1 with TRBJ2-1; D is unresolved. Germline CDR1 DFQATT, CDR2 SNEGSKA (reference sequence). The V end lost 4 bases, the J end lost 8 bases, and 9 bases lay between the germline ends. This CDR3 region has 11 residues. CDR3 protein: CSATDLYEQFL. The CDR3 DNA reads TGCAGTGCTACAGATTTGTATGAGCAGTTCTTA.

Comment on this clonotype: The junction shows a germline mismatch at one end, possibly a read error. The V call is TRBV11-2, the J call TRBJ2-1; D is possibly TRBD2 (5 bases). Germline V gives CDR1 SGHAT, CDR2 FQNNGV. This CDR3 contains 16 residues. CDR3 sequence reads: CTSSNTLVALYNEQFF. For the CDR3, the DNA is TGTACCAGCAGCAATACACTAGTTGCACTGTACAATGAGCAGTTCTTC.

Concerning this clonotype: Given a much more abundant clone one base away, this may be a read error. The gene calls are TRBV6-5 and TRBJ2-7; D is possibly TRBD1 (6 bases). V lost 7 bases, J lost 3 bases, and 10 bases lay in between. Germline V gene data show CDR1 as MNHEY and CDR2 as SVGAGI. The CDR3 covers 12 residues. The CDR3 is CASMAGVYEQYF. The CDR3 bases are TGTGCCAGCATGGCAGGGGTCTACGAGCAGTACTTC.

A note on this clonotype: Mismatch with germline at one junction end may stem from a read error. The chain has TRBV5-1 and TRBJ2-3, with D unresolved. Germline values: CDR1 SGHRS, CDR2 YFSETQ. This CDR3 spans 15 amino acids. This chain's CDR3 is CASGFTPSSTDTQYF. CDR3 bases: TGCGCCAGCGGCTTTACACCGTCTAGCACAGATACGCAGTATTTT.

Points on this clonotype: At one end the junction does not follow the germline gene, possibly because of a read error. The rearrangement joins TRBV4-2 to TRBJ2-1; 11 nucleotides align to TRBD2. This CDR3 contains 18 residues. Germline V gene sequence: CDR1 LGHNA, CDR2 YNFKEQ. CDR3 in amino acids: CASSQGPPTSGAYKEQFF. Written as DNA, the CDR3 is TGTGCCAGCAGCCAAGGGCCCCCGACTAGCGGGGCCTACAAAGAGCAGTTCTTC.

This rearrangement joins TRBV11-2 to TRBJ2-1; 7 bases align to TRBD1. Germline lookup yields CDR1 SGHAT and CDR2 FQNNGV. CDR3 length equals 13 residues. V dropped 3 bases and J dropped 13; count of bases not matched to a gene: 9. CDR3 protein: CASSFDRAADQFF. The CDR3 nucleotides read TGTGCCAGCAGCTTCGACAGGGCGGCTGACCAGTTCTTC.

The rearrangement joins TRBV11-3 to TRBJ2-7; 9 positions agree with TRBD1. CDR1 is SGHNT and CDR2 is YENEEA in the germline V gene. Trimming at V came to 7 bases and at J to 13 bases, leaving 17 bases not matched to a gene. CDR3 length equals 14 residues. DNA of the CDR3: TGTGCCAGCAATCCGGGGACAGGGAGCGGCGAACAATACTTC. Translated, it gives CASNPGTGSGEQYF.

With regard to this clonotype: At one of its ends the junction is not consistent with the germline gene, which may arise from a read error. The chain uses TRBV11-2 and TRBJ2-1; 7 nucleotides match TRBD2. This CDR3 contains 17 residues. Germline-derived CDR1 and CDR2 are SGHAT and FQNNGV. CDR3 nucleotide sequence: TGTGCCAGCAGCAAAAGGACTGGCGGGAGCTCATACAATGAACAGTTCTTC. This codes for CASSKRTGGSSYNEQFF. Variable domain in full (rest from reference TRBV11-2 and TRBJ2-1): EAGVAQSPRYKIIEKRQSVAFWCNPISGHATLYWYQQILGQGPKLLIQFQNNGVVDDSQLPKDRFSAERLKGVDSTLKIQPAKLEDSAVYLCASSKRTGGSSYNEQFFGPGTRLTVL.

This clonotype was found many times. The rearrangement joins TRBV5-6 to TRBJ2-7; 9 nucleotides match TRBD1. Per the germline V gene, CDR1 is SGHDT and CDR2 is YYEEEE. V lost 2 bases to trimming and J lost 4 bases; unmatched junction nucleotides: 13. The length of the CDR3 is 17 residues. The CDR3 nucleotides read TGTGCCAGCAGCTTAATGGTGGGACAGGGAATTAATTACGAGCAGTACTTC. Translating it yields CASSLMVGQGINYEQYF.

On this clonotype: A much larger clone differs by one base, so this may be a read error. This chain links TRBV7-9 with TRBJ1-5; D unresolved. Germline CDR1 SEHNR, CDR2 FQNEAQ (reference sequence). Trimming took off 5 bases at V and 9 bases at J, with 5 bases between the two ends. This CDR3 is built from 10 residues. Here the CDR3 reads CASSIPPQHF. The CDR3 DNA sequence: TGTGCCAGCAGCATACCGCCCCAGCATTTT.

This clonotype has only a few counts. This may be a read error, as it is one base from a much larger clone. The chain has TRBV5-4 and TRBJ1-1; TRBD1 aligns across 7 bases. Germline V gene lookup returns CDR1 SGHNT and CDR2 YYREEE (reference sequence). This CDR3 is built from 12 residues. The ends lost 9 bases at V and 7 bases at J; junction bases unmatched: 9. In DNA, the CDR3 is TGTGCCACCCGACAGGGTTACATTGAAGCTTTCTTT. Protein: CATRQGYIEAFF.